Shown below are 18 T cell receptor beta chains from a single sample sequenced in a study of Graves' ophthalmopathy and Graves' hyperthyroidism. Amplification targeted the TCR beta CDR3 regions, with RNA transcripts as the source material. HTBI primers primed a first-round RT-PCR, and a second-round multiplex PCR followed. TCRdb redid the calling of the multiplex PCR reads with MiXCR, one entry per CDR3 protein. This sample has around 600,000 distinct CDR3 sequences, with over 40% found just once. The sequenced material came from peripheral blood. All receptors come from an adult man with Graves' ophthalmopathy.

This clonotype was detected only a few times. One end of the junction is discordant with germline, which a read error may explain. This chain uses TRBV10-3 with TRBJ2-7; D not resolved. Germline V gives CDR1 ENHRY, CDR2 SYGVKD. The CDR3 runs to 16 residues. The CDR3 reads CASSEFPLGGSYEQYF. CDR3 in DNA: TGTGCCAGCAGTGAGTTCCCTTTGGGCGGATCCTACGAGCAGTACTTC.

This clonotype came up many times. In DNA form, the CDR3 reads TGTGCCAGCAGCCAGGTCTCAGGGGTTCAGCCCCAGCATTTT. Translating it yields CASSQVSGVQPQHF. The J gene is TRBJ1-5, the V gene TRBV14, with D possibly matching TRBD1 (6 bases). The germline CDR1 and CDR2 sequences are SGHDN and FVKESK. The length of the CDR3 is 14 residues. Trimming pared 3 bases from V and 6 bases from J, leaving 12 bases between. Full variable domain (missing parts from reference TRBV14 and TRBJ1-5): EAGVTQFPSHSVIEKGQTVTLRCDPISGHDNLYWYRRVMGKEIKFLLHFVKESKQDESGMPNNRFLAERTGGTYSTLKVQPAELEDSGVYFCASSQVSGVQPQHFGDGTRLSIL.

V usage is TRBV12-3 or TRBV12-4 and J usage is TRBJ1-1; perhaps TRBD1 as D (5 bases). This CDR3 has 17 amino acids. The V end lost 4 bases, the J end lost 2 bases, and 20 bases lay between the germline ends. The CDR3 coding sequence is TGTGCCAGCAGTTCACCCAGGGATGCACTTTCTAACACTGAAGCTTTCTTT. Translating it yields CASSSPRDALSNTEAFF.

The rearrangement links TRBV15 to TRBJ1-5; 8 bases map to TRBD1. The V and J ends lost 4 bases and 11 bases, in that order; junction bases with no gene match: 10. The V gene's germline CDR1 is LNHNV and CDR2 YYDKDF (reference sequence). This CDR3 is 14 amino acids long. The CDR3 protein is CATSKGQGRGTQHF. The DNA for the CDR3 is TGTGCCACCAGCAAAGGACAGGGCCGAGGGACCCAGCATTTT.

This clonotype was observed at least ten times. The chain carries TRBV7-9 and TRBJ1-3; no clear D gene. Trimming removed 5 bases at V and 1 base at J, with 12 bases between. CDR1 and CDR2 from the germline V gene are SEHNR and FQNEAQ (reference sequence). There are 15 residues in the CDR3. Here the CDR3 DNA reads TGTGCCAGCAGCCGACCCGACATATCTGGAAACACCATATATTTT. Protein: CASSRPDISGNTIYF.

In this sample, this clonotype turned up many times. This chain joins TRBV7-9 and TRBJ2-2, with a possible D match to TRBD1 (5 bases). V gave up 0 bases and J gave up 4 bases, with 12 bases separating them. CDR1 is SEHNR and CDR2 is FQNEAQ in the germline V gene (reference sequence). The CDR3 loop spans 16 amino acids. The DNA of the CDR3 is TGTGCCAGCAGCTTAGCGCCCAGGGTGGTCACCGGGGAGCTGTTTTTT. Residues: CASSLAPRVVTGELFF.

This clonotype was counted a few times. The rearrangement joins TRBV7-3 to TRBJ2-7, with a possible D match to TRBD2 (6 bases). The ends were cut back, 3 bases at V and 5 bases at J, with 20 bases in the middle. This CDR3 has 16 amino acids. Germline CDR1 reads SGHTA; CDR2 reads FQGTGA. CDR3 sequence: CASSFGTPDGGNEQYF. CDR3 nucleotides: TGTGCCAGCAGCTTCGGGACTCCTGACGGAGGGAACGAGCAGTACTTC.

This chain uses TRBV29-1 with TRBJ2-7; D possibly matches TRBD1 or TRBD2 (6 bases each). This CDR3 is built from 14 residues. Germline-derived CDR1 and CDR2 are SQVTM and ANQGSEA. Trimming left V 7 bases short and J 2 bases short, with 18 bases between. The CDR3 region has the DNA TGCAGCGCTTCGAAGGGGGGAGAACCCTACGAGCAGTACTTC. Protein product: CSASKGGEPYEQYF.

This clonotype was observed many times. The chain employs TRBV15 and TRBJ2-7; perhaps TRBD1 as D (5 bases). Germline assignment: CDR1 LNHNV and CDR2 YYDKDF (reference sequence). V dropped 1 base and J dropped 1 base, with 11 bases sitting between them. The CDR3 is made up of 15 amino acids. This CDR3 reads CATSRVRQGSYEQYF. In nucleotides, the CDR3 is TGTGCCACCAGCAGAGTGCGGCAGGGATCCTACGAGCAGTACTTC.

This clonotype was recorded at least ten times. V is TRBV12-3 or TRBV12-4 and J is TRBJ1-4; D is uncertain. The germline V and J ends were trimmed by 6 bases and 0 bases, with 11 bases remaining between them. This CDR3 spans 15 amino acids. CDR3 protein: CASRGNSATNEKLFF. CDR3 sequence (DNA): TGTGCCAGCAGGGGGAACAGTGCAACTAATGAAAAACTGTTTTTT.

In this sample, this clonotype turned up a few times. V and J are TRBV20-1 and TRBJ1-2; D perhaps matches TRBD1 (5 bases). Trimming removed 0 bases from V and 4 bases from J, with 18 bases in between. The CDR3 extends over 16 amino acids. The germline V gene has CDR1 DFQATT and CDR2 SNEGSKA (reference sequence). The CDR3 region is CSARDRGRAEVYGYTF. CDR3 DNA: TGCAGTGCTAGAGATCGGGGCAGGGCTGAGGTCTATGGCTACACCTTC.

This sequence joins TRBV3-1 and TRBJ1-1; D is unclear. Trimming removed 4 bases at V and 4 bases at J, with 19 bases between. Germline V gene sequence: CDR1 LGHDT, CDR2 YNNKEL (reference sequence). The CDR3 is made up of 16 amino acids. The CDR3 region is CASSLDPHSGRTEAFF. The CDR3 nucleotides read TGTGCCAGCAGCCTGGATCCTCATTCGGGTCGCACTGAAGCTTTCTTT.

Note on this clonotype: The junction differs from germline at one of its ends, possibly a read error. This chain joins TRBV5-1 and TRBJ1-5; D unresolved. From germline, CDR1 is SGHRS and CDR2 YFSETQ. The CDR3 loop spans 15 amino acids. Here the CDR3 reads CASSLAAVANTGELF. In DNA, the CDR3 is TGCGCCAGCAGCTTGGCCGCGGTTGCGAACACCGGGGAGCTGTTT.

This clonotype appeared many times. This sequence joins TRBV5-1 and TRBJ1-2; D gene unclear. Germline V CDR1 and CDR2: SGHRS, YFSETQ. Between the trimmed V and J ends, which lost 0 bases and 6 bases, there was a span of 6 bases. The CDR3 consists of 12 residues. The CDR3 region is CASSLVGDGYTF. Written as DNA, the CDR3 is TGCGCCAGCAGCTTGGTGGGAGATGGCTACACCTTC.

The rearrangement joins TRBV7-2 to TRBJ1-2; tentatively, D is TRBD1 (6 bases). The CDR3 loop spans 11 amino acids. In germline, CDR1 is SGHTA, CDR2 FQGNSA. CDR3: CARGGQSSYTF. Here the CDR3 DNA reads TGTGCTAGGGGCGGACAGAGTAGCTACACCTTC.

The chain links TRBV10-3 to TRBJ2-2, with D possibly being TRBD1 (5 bases). The germline V and J ends were trimmed by 6 bases and 7 bases, with 12 bases remaining between them. There are 13 residues in the CDR3. Looked up from germline, CDR1 is ENHRY and CDR2 is SYGVKD. CDR3 in DNA: TGTGCCATCAGCCTAACCAGGGACGGGGAGCTGTTTTTT. Translation gives CAISLTRDGELFF.

This clonotype was detected a few times. The chain uses TRBV5-1 and TRBJ2-2, with 7 bases identical to TRBD1. Germline trimming cut 4 bases from V and 6 bases from J; bases unmatched to any gene: 9. Germline V gene data show CDR1 as SGHRS and CDR2 as YFSETQ. The CDR3 length is 15 residues. CDR3 nucleotide sequence: TGCGCCAGCAGCCTAATAATGACAGGGTCCGGGGAGCTGTTTTTT. This gives the protein CASSLIMTGSGELFF. Based on the CDR3 plus reference TRBV5-1 and TRBJ2-2, the full variable domain is KAGVTQTPRYLIKTRGQQVTLSCSPISGHRSVSWYQQTPGQGLQFLFEYFSETQRNKGNFPGRFSGRQFSNSRSEMNVSTLELGDSALYLCASSLIMTGSGELFFGEGSRLTVL.

Note on this clonotype: Because the CDR3 is missing its conserved closing phenylalanine or tryptophan, this is likely a read error. The DNA is left out, because the CDR3 cannot be placed on it with certainty; the CDR3 is given as TCRdb lists it. This rearrangement joins TRBV7-9 to TRBJ2-5; the table's D gene call, TRBD2, was not cross checked with the DNA. The CDR3 region is 8 residues in length, termini included. Germline V gives CDR1 SEHNR, CDR2 FQNEAQ (reference sequence). CDR3 sequence: CASSLPTS.